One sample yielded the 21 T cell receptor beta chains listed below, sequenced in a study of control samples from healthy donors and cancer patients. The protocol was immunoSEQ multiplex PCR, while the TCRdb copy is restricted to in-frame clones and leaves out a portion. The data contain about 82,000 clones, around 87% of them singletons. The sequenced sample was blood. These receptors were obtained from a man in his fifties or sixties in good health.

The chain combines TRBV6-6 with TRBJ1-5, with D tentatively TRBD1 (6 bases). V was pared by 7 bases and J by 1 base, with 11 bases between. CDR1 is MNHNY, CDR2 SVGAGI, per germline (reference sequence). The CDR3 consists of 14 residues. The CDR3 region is CASTPGASNQPQHF. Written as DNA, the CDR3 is TGTGCCAGCACACCGGGGGCGAGCAATCAGCCCCAGCATTTT.

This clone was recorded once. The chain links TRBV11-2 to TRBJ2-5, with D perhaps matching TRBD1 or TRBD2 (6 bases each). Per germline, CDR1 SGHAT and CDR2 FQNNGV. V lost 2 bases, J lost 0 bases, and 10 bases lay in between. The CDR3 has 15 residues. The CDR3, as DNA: TGTGCCAGCAGCTTAAGGGGGGACAACCAAGAGACCCAGTACTTC. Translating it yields CASSLRGDNQETQYF.

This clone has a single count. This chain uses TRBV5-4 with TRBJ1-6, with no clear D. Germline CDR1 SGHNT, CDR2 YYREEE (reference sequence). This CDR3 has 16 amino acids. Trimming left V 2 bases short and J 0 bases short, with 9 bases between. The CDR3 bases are TGTGCCAGCAGCTTTGAATGGAGCTCCTATAATTCACCCCTCCACTTT. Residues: CASSFEWSSYNSPLHF. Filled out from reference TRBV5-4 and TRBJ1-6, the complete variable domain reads ETGVTQSPTHLIKTRGQQVTLRCSSQSGHNTVSWYQQALGQGPQFIFQYYREEENGRGNFPPRFSGLQFPNYSSELNVNALELDDSALYLCASSFEWSSYNSPLHFGNGTRLTVT.

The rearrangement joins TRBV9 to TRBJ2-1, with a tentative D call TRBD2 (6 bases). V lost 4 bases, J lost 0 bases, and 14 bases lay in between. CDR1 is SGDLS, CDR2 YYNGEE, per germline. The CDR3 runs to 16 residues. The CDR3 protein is CASSPGTPSSYNEQFF. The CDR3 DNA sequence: TGTGCCAGCAGCCCCGGGACTCCCAGCTCCTACAATGAGCAGTTCTTC.

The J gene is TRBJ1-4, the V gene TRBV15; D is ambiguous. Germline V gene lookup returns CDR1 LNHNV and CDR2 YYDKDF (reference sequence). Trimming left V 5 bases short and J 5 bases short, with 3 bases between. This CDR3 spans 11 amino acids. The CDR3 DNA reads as TGTGCCACCAGCCAAAATGAAAAACTGTTTTTT. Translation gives CATSQNEKLFF. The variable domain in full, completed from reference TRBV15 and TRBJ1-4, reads DAMVIQNPRYQVTQFGKPVTLSCSQTLNHNVMYWYQQKSSQAPKLLFHYYDKDFNNEADTPDNFQSRRPNTSFCFLDIRSPGLGDTAMYLCATSQNEKLFFGSGTQLSVL.

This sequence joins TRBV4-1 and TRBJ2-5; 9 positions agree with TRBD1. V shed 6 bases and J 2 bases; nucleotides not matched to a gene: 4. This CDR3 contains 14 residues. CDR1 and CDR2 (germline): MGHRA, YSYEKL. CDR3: CASSLGTGQETQYF. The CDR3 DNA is TGCGCCAGCAGTCTCGGGACAGGGCAAGAGACCCAGTACTTC.

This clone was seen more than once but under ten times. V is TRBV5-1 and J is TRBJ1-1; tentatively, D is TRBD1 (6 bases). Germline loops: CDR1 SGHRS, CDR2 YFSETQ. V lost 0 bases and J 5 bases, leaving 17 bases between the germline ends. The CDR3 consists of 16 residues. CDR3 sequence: CASSLARGPVGTEAFF. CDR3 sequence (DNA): TGCGCCAGCAGCTTGGCCAGGGGTCCCGTGGGAACTGAAGCTTTCTTT. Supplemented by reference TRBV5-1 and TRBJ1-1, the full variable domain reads KAGVTQTPRYLIKTRGQQVTLSCSPISGHRSVSWYQQTPGQGLQFLFEYFSETQRNKGNFPGRFSGRQFSNSRSEMNVSTLELGDSALYLCASSLARGPVGTEAFFGQGTRLTVV.

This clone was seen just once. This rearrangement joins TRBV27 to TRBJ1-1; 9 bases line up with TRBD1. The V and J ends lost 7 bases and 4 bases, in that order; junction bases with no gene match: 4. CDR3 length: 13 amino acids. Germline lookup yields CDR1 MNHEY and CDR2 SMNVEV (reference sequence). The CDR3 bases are TGTGCCAGCAACACAGGGGGCCTCACTGAAGCTTTCTTT. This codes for CASNTGGLTEAFF.

In nucleotides, the CDR3 is TGTGCCAGCAGCTTGGCCCTGACTAGCGGGAGGGTCACCGGGGAGCTGTTTTTT. Protein product: CASSLALTSGRVTGELFF. V and J are TRBV5-5 and TRBJ2-2; 14 bases agree with TRBD2. After removal of 0 bases from V and 4 bases from J, the junction contained 5 bases not matched to a gene. The CDR3 contains 18 residues. CDR1 and CDR2 (germline): SGHKS, YYEKEE (reference sequence).

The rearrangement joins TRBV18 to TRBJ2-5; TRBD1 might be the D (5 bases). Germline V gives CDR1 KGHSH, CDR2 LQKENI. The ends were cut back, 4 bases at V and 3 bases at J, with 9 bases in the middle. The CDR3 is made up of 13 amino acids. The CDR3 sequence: CASSRLREETQYF. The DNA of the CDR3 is TGTGCCAGCTCACGTCTCAGGGAAGAGACCCAGTACTTC.

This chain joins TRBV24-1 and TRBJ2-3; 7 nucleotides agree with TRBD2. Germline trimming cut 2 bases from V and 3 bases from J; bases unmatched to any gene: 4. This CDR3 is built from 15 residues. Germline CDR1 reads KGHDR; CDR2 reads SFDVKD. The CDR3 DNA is TGTGCCACCAGTGATTATGGGGGGGGAACAGATACGCAGTATTTT. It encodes CATSDYGGGTDTQYF.

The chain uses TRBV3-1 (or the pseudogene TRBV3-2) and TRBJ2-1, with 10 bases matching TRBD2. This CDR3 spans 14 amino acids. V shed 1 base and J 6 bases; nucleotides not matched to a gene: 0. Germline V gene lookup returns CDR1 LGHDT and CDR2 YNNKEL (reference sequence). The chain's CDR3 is CASSQGTSGNEQFF. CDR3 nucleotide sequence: TGTGCCAGCAGCCAAGGGACTAGCGGCAATGAGCAGTTCTTC.

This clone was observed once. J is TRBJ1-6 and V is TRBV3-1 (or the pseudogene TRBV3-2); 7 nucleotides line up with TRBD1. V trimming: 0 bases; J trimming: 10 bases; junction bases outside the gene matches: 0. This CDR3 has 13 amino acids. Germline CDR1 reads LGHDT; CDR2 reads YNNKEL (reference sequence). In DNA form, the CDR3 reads TGTGCCAGCAGCCAAGAGGGACAGTCACCCCTCCACTTT. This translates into CASSQEGQSPLHF.

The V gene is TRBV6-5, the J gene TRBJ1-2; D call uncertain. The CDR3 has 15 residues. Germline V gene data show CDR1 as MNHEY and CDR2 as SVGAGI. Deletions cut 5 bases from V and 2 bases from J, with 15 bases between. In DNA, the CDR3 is TGTGCCAGCAGTCCCCGGTGGGATCGGAACTATGGCTACACCTTC. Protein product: CASSPRWDRNYGYTF.

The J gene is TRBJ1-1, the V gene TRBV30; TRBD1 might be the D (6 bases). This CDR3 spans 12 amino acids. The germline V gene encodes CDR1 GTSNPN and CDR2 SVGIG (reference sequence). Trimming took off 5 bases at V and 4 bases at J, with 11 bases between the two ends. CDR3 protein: CAWGGRPTEAFF. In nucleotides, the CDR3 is TGTGCCTGGGGGGGGCGGCCCACTGAAGCTTTCTTT.

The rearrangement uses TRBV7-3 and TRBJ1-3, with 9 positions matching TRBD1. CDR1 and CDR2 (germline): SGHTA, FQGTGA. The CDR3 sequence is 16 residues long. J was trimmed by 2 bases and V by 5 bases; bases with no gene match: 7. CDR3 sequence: CASSAVGTGTGNTIYF. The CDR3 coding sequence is TGTGCCAGCAGCGCCGTTGGGACAGGGACTGGAAACACCATATATTTT. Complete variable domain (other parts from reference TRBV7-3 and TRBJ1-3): GAGVSQTPSNKVTEKGKYVELRCDPISGHTALYWYRQSLGQGPEFLIYFQGTGAADDSGLPNDRFFAVRPEGSVSTLKIQRTERGDSAVYLCASSAVGTGTGNTIYFGEGSWLTVV.

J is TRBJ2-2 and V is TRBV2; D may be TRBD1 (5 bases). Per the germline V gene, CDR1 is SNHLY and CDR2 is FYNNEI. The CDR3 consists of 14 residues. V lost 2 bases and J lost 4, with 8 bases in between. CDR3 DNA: TGTGCCAGCAGTGAAATAGGGGTCACCGGGGAGCTGTTTTTT. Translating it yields CASSEIGVTGELFF. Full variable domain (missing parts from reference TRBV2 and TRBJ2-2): EPEVTQTPSHQVTQMGQEVILRCVPISNHLYFYWYRQILGQKVEFLVSFYNNEISEKSEIFDDQFSVERPDGSNFTLKIRSTKLEDSAMYFCASSEIGVTGELFFGEGSRLTVL.

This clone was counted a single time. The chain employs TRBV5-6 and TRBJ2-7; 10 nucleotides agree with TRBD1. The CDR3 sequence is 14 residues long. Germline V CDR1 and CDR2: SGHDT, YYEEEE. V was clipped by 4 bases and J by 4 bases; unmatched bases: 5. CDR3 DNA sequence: TGTGCCAGCAGCCGGGGGGACAGGGGATACGAGCAGTACGTC. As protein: CASSRGDRGYEQYV.

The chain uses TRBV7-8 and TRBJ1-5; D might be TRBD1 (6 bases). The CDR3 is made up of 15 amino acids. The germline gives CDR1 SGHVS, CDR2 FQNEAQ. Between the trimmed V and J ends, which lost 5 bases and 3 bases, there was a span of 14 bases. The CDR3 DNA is TGTGCCAGCAGCCCAACCCGGACAGACAATCAGCCCCAGCATTTT. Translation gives CASSPTRTDNQPQHF.

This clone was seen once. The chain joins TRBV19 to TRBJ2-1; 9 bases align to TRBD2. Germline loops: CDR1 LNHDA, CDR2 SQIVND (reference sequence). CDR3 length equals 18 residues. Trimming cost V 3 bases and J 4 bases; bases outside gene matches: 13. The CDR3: CASSIDKGGLAGYNEQFF. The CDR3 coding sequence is TGTGCCAGTAGTATCGATAAGGGGGGACTAGCAGGATACAATGAGCAGTTCTTC.

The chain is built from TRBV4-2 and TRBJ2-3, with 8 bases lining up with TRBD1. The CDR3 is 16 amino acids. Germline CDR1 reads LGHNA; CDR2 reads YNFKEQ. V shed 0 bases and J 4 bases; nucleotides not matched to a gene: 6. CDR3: CASSQDPGGNADTQYF. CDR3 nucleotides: TGTGCCAGCAGCCAAGACCCAGGGGGCAATGCAGATACGCAGTATTTT.